The present TCR beta chain was sequenced within a study of blood T cell repertoires in COVID-19. Study overall: Sites in the United States, Italy and Spain provided acute and convalescent COVID-19 samples.

CDR1 is ENHRY, CDR2 SYGVKD, per germline. Trimming pared 11 bases from V and 0 bases from J, leaving 11 bases between. The CDR3 is 13 residues long. Original analysis: Nucleated cell number was recorded as an estimate derived from reference gene primer amplification. Some clones are missing from TCRdb's copy, which holds only in-frame ones; the method was immunoSEQ multiplex PCR. The DNA gave D and trimming, while V, J and clone size come from that table. The profile shows 200,000 to 250,000 clones, approximately 87% of them singletons. The receptor comes from a man between 60 and 75 years old with acute or convalescent COVID-19. Sequencing was carried out using peripheral blood. This rearrangement joins TRBV10-3 to TRBJ1-3, with D maybe TRBD1 (5 bases). CDR3 bases: TGTGCCCTCGCAGGGTCCTCTGGAAACACCATATATTTT. Amino acids: CALAGSSGNTIYF.